Listed below are T cell receptor beta chains from one sample, sequenced in a study of blood T cell repertoires in COVID-19. Only in-frame clones appear in the TCRdb table, and some are missing; sequencing was by immunoSEQ multiplex PCR. This sample has under 250,000 clones; approximately 84% occur once, and the top ten carry 7.5% to 8%. The material sequenced was peripheral blood. The source is a woman aged 50 to 65 with active or convalescent COVID-19. Each CDR3 is given with its conserved first and last residue. A D gene is named only where the DNA matches it firmly. Only some rows state a clone size, as once, few, many or a class for expanded clones.

J gene | clone size | D gene | V gene | CDR3 DNA | CDR3 protein
TRBJ2-7 | . | TRBD2 | TRBV2 | TGTGCCAGCAGTGTAAAGCTAGCGGGAAGTTCGGAGCAGTACTTC | CASSVKLAGSSEQYF
TRBJ2-2 | . | TRBD2 | TRBV5-1 | TGCGCCAGCAGCTTGACTAGCGGGGGAAGCACCGGGGAGCTGTTTTTT | CASSLTSGGSTGELFF
TRBJ1-2 | once | . | TRBV18 | TGTGCCAGCTCACCTGGACACGGCTATGGCTACACCTTC | CASSPGHGYGYTF
TRBJ1-6 | . | . | TRBV6-5 | TGTGCCAGCCGGGGGGGGGCGAATTCACCCCTCCACTTT | CASRGGANSPLHF
TRBJ2-3 | . | . | TRBV15 | TGTGCCACCAGCAGCCCCGGTCTCGCGACAGATACGCAGTATTTT | CATSSPGLATDTQYF
TRBJ2-7 | . | TRBD1 | TRBV29-1 | TGCAGCGGCAACAGGGGGGATTCCTACGAGCAGTACTTC | CSGNRGDSYEQYF
TRBJ2-5 | . | . | TRBV20-1 | TGCAGTGCTCGTACAGGGTGGGCTCAGTACTTC | CSARTGWAQYF
TRBJ1-2 | . | TRBD1 | TRBV5-1 | TGCGCCAGCAGCTCAGGCAGGGGGGTCGGCTATGGCTACACCTTC | CASSSGRGVGYGYTF
TRBJ1-1 | . | . | TRBV7-6 | TGTGCCAGCAGCCCGAGGGGAGGGGGCACTGAAGCTTTCTTT | CASSPRGGGTEAFF
TRBJ1-4 | . | TRBD1 | TRBV5-1 | TGCGCCAGCAGCTTCCGGGACAGGGACGAAAAACTGTTTTTT | CASSFRDRDEKLFF
TRBJ1-3 | once | TRBD1 | TRBV5-1 | TGCGCCAGCAGCTTTCTTTCTGGACAGGGGGTATCGGGAAACACCATATATTTT | CASSFLSGQGVSGNTIYF
TRBJ2-5 | once | TRBD2 | TRBV2 | TGTGCCACCGGGGAAGGACTAGGCCAAGAGACCCAGTACTTC | CATGEGLGQETQYF
TRBJ2-2 | once | . | TRBV14 | TGTGCCAGCGGGTGGGCCCCCGGGGAGCTGTTTTTT | CASGWAPGELFF
TRBJ2-7 | few | TRBD1 | TRBV7-3 | TGTGCCAGCAGCTTAGCAGGGGGCTACGAGCAGTACTTC | CASSLAGGYEQYF
TRBJ1-2 | . | TRBD1 | TRBV10-1 | TGCGCCAGCCGACAGGGAGAGGGCTATGGCTACACCTTC | CASRQGEGYGYTF
TRBJ2-1 | once | TRBD1 | TRBV2 | TGTGCCAGCAAGAAACAGGGGGATAGTAATGAGCAGTTCTTC | CASKKQGDSNEQFF
TRBJ2-3 | once | TRBD2 | TRBV6-6 | TGTGCCAGCAGTCCTTTTCCCGGACTAGCACGGAGCACAGATACGCAGTATTTT | CASSPFPGLARSTDTQYF
TRBJ2-3 | . | . | TRBV7-2 | TGTGCCAGCAGCTTAGCGCGAACAGATACGCAGTATTTT | CASSLARTDTQYF
TRBJ2-7 | . | TRBD1 | TRBV13 | TGTGCCAGCAGCTCGCCGGGACAGGGGGCGGTAGAGCAGTACTTC | CASSSPGQGAVEQYF
TRBJ2-1 | . | TRBD2 | TRBV9 | TGTGCCAGCAGCGAGGGACTAGCGGACTACAATGAGCAGTTCTTC | CASSEGLADYNEQFF
TRBJ2-7 | . | . | TRBV18 | TGTGCCAGCAGGCCGGAGGGAGAAGGGGCAGCGCAGTACTTC | CASRPEGEGAAQYF
TRBJ2-7 | . | TRBD2 | TRBV12-5 | TGTGCTAGCTCAGGTAGCGGGAGTCGTGCCTACGAGCAGTACTTC | CASSGSGSRAYEQYF
TRBJ1-5 | . | . | TRBV19 | TGTGCCAGTAGGATTCGGGGGGCTACCCAGCCCCAGCATTTT | CASRIRGATQPQHF
TRBJ2-1 | . | TRBD1 | TRBV12-5 | TGTGCTAGTGGTTTGGGACAGGGCTCCTACAATGAGCAGTTCTTC | CASGLGQGSYNEQFF
TRBJ2-5 | few | . | TRBV27 | TGTGCCAGCAGGCGAGTGGGCACGGCTGAGACCCAGTACTTC | CASRRVGTAETQYF
TRBJ1-5 | . | TRBD1 | TRBV10-1 | TGCGCCAGCAGTGAAGGGACAGGGAGTCAGCCCCAGCATTTT | CASSEGTGSQPQHF
TRBJ2-2 | . | TRBD2 | TRBV10-3 | TGTGCCATCAAAAAAAGCGGGGGGGAAACCGGGGAGCTGTTTTTT | CAIKKSGGETGELFF
TRBJ2-2 | . | TRBD2 | TRBV7-6 | TGTGCCAGCAGCTTAAGACTAGCCGACACCGGGGAGCTGTTTTTT | CASSLRLADTGELFF
TRBJ2-3 | . | TRBD2 | TRBV5-1 | TGCGCCAGCACCGGACTAGCGGGCAGCACAGATACGCAGTATTTT | CASTGLAGSTDTQYF
TRBJ1-6 | . | . | TRBV5-1 | TGCGCCAGCAGCCTGGGGGGGCCGGATTCACCCCTCCACTTT | CASSLGGPDSPLHF